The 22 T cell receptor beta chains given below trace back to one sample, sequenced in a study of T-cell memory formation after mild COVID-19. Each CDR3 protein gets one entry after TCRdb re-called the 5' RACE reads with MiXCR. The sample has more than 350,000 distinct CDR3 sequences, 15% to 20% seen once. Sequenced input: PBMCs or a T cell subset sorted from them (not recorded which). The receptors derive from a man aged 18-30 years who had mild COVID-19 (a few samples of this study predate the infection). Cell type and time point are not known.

CDR3 coding DNA: TGTGCCAGCACGACTAGAGCTAGCACAGATACGCAGTATTTT. Its protein product is CASTTRASTDTQYF. The chain uses TRBV7-2 and TRBJ2-3, with a tentative D call TRBD2 (6 bases). Germline V gene sequence: CDR1 SGHTA, CDR2 FQGNSA. Trimming left V 7 bases short and J 0 bases short, with 11 bases between. The CDR3 totals 14 residues.

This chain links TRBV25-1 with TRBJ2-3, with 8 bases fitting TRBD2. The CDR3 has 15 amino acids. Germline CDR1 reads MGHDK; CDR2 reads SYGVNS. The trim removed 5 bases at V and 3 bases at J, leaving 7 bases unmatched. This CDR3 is CASSIREGGTDTQYF. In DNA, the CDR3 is TGTGCCAGCAGTATACGGGAGGGCGGTACAGATACGCAGTATTTT.

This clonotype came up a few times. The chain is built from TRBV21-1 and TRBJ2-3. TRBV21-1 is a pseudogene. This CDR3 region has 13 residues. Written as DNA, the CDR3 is TGTGCCAGCAGGATGACGGCCACAGATACGCAGTATTTT. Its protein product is CASRMTATDTQYF.

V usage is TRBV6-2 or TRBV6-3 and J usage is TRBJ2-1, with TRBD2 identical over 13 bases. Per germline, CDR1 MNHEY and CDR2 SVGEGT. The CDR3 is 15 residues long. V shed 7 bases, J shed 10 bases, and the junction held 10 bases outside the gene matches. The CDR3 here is CASTKGTSGVEEQFF. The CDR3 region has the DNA TGTGCCAGCACCAAAGGGACTAGCGGGGTCGAGGAGCAGTTCTTC.

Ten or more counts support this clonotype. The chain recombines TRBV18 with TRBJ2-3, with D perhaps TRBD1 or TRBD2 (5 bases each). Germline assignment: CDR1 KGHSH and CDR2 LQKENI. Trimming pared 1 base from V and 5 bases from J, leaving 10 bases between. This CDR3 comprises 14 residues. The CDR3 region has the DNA TGTGCCAGCTCACCACGAGGGGCCGGAGATACGCAGTATTTT. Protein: CASSPRGAGDTQYF.

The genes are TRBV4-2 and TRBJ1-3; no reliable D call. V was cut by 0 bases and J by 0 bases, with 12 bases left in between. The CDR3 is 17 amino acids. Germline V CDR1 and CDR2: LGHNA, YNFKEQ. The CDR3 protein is CASSQDGPGRSGNTIYF. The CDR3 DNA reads TGTGCCAGCAGCCAAGATGGGCCAGGCCGCTCTGGAAACACCATATATTTT.

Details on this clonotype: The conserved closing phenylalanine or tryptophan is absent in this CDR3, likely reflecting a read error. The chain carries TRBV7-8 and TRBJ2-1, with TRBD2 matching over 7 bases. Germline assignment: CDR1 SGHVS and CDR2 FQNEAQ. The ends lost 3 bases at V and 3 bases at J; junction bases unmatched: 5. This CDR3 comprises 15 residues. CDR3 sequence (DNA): TGTGCCAGCAGCTTTTTGGGCGGGGGCTACAATGAGCAGTTCTTA. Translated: CASSFLGGGYNEQFL.

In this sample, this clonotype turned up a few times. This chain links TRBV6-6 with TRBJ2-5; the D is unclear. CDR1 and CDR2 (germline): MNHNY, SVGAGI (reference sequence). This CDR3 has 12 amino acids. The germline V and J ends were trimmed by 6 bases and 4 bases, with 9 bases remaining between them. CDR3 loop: CASSQTTETQYF. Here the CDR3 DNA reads TGTGCCAGCAGCCAGACCACAGAGACCCAGTACTTC.

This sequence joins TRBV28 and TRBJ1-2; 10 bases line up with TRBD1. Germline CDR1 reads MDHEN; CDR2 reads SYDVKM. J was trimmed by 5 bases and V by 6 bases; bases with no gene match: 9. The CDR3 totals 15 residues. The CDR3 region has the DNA TGTGCCAGCAGCTCAACTAGGACAGGGGGATATGGCTACACCTTC. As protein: CASSSTRTGGYGYTF.

The CDR3 sequence is CASESSEGEQYF. In nucleotides, the CDR3 is TGTGCCAGCGAGAGTTCCGAAGGGGAGCAGTACTTC. The chain employs TRBV18 and TRBJ2-7; D uncertain. Per the germline V gene, CDR1 is KGHSH and CDR2 is LQKENI. The CDR3 totals 12 residues. The V and J ends lost 8 bases and 7 bases respectively, with 15 bases between them.

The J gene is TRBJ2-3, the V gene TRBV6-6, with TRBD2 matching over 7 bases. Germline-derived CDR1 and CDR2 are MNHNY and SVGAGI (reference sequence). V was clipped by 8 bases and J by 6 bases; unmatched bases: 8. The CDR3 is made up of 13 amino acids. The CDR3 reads CASRPAGVDTQYF. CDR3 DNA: TGTGCCAGCCGTCCCGCGGGGGTGGATACGCAGTATTTT.

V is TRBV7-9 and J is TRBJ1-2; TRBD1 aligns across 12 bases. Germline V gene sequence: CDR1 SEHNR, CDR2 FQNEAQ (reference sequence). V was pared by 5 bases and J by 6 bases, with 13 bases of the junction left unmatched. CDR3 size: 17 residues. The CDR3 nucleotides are TGTGCCAGCAGCCACCGGGACAGGGGGCGAATTTATGATGGCTACACCTTC. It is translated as CASSHRDRGRIYDGYTF.

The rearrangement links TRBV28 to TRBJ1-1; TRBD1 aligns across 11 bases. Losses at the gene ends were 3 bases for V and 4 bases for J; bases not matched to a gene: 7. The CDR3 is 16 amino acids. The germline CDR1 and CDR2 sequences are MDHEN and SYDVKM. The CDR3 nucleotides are TGTGCCAGCAGTTTGTTTCCGGGACAGGGGGGCACTGAAGCTTTCTTT. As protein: CASSLFPGQGGTEAFF.

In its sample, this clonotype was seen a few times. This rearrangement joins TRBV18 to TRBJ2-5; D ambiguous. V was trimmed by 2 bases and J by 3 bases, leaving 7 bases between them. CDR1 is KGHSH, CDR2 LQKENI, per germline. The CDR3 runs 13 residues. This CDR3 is CASSPTVEETQYF. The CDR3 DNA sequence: TGTGCCAGCTCACCAACGGTTGAAGAGACCCAGTACTTC.

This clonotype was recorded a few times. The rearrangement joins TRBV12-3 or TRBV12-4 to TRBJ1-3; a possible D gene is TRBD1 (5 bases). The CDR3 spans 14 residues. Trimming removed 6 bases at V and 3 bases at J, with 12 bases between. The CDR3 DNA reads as TGTGCCAGCAGCGGTGGGGGGTATGGAAACACCATATATTTT. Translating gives CASSGGGYGNTIYF.

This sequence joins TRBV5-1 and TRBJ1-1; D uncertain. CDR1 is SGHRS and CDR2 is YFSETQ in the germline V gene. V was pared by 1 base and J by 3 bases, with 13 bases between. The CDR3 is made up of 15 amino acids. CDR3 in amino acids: CASSLRHATDTEAFF. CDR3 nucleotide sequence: TGCGCCAGCAGCTTGCGGCACGCTACGGACACTGAAGCTTTCTTT.

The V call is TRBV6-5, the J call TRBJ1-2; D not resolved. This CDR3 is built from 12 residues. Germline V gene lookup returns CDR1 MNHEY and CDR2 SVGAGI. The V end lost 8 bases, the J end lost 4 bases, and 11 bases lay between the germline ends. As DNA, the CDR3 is TGTGCCAGCCGTGGGGTGCGCTATGGCTACACCTTC. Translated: CASRGVRYGYTF.

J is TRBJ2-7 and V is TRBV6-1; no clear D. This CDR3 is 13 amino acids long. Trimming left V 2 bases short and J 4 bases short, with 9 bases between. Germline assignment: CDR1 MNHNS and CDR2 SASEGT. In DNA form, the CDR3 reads TGTGCCAGCAGTGAATTCGGCCTTTACGAGCAGTACGTC. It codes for CASSEFGLYEQYV.

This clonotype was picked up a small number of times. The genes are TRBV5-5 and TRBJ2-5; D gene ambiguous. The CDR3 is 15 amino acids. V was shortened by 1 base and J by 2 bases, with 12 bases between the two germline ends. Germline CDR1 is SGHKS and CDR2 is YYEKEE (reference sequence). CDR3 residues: CASSLSGRLQETQYF. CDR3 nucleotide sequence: TGTGCCAGCAGCTTGAGTGGACGGCTTCAAGAGACCCAGTACTTC.

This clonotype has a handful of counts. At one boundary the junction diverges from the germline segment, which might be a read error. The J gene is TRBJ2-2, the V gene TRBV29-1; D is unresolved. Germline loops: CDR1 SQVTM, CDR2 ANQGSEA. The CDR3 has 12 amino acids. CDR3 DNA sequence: TGCAGCGTTGCTCTCCCCACCGGAGAGCTGTTTTTT. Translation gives CSVALPTGELFF.

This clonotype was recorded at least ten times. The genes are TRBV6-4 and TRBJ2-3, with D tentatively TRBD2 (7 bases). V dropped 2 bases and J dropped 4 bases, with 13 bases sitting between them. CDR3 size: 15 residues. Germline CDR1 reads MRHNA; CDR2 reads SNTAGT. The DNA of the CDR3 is TGTGCCAGCAGTGACGAGGGGGGGGCCGCAGATACGCAGTATTTT. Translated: CASSDEGGAADTQYF.

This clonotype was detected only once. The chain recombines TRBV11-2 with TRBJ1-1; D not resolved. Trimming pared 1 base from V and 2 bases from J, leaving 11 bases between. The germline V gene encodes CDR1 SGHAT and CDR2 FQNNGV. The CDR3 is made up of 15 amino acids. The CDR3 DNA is TGTGCCAGCAGCTTAGGCGGCAGGCCAAACACTGAAGCTTTCTTT. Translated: CASSLGGRPNTEAFF.